This T cell receptor (beta chain) is from a study of tumor-infiltrating lymphocytes in oesophageal squamous cell carcinoma (dated by TCRdb to 2015 to 2016). Libraries were made using PCR. The run used an Illumina HiSeq 2000. TCRdb trimmed public reads at Q25 via fastp, called clones via MiXCR and kept in-frame beta chains. Rows matching on CDR3 protein sequence are summarized as one entry with the most common DNA and genes. The sample includes 18,000 or so distinct CDR3 sequences, with around 43% observed a single time. Of the sample, about 14% falls within the top ten clones. The CDR3 covers 15 residues, taking in both the cysteine and the phenylalanine. Only the CDR3 region is kept as DNA, spanning 45 bases read in frame from base 1. The junction shows trimming of 4 bases on V and 11 bases on J, plus 23 bases between the germline ends. As encoded in the germline V gene, CDR1 is MNHNS while CDR2 is SASEGT.

This clonotype was picked up many times. Its antigen is unknown. A read error may be the cause here, since a much bigger clone is one base away. What was sequenced was normal esophageal tissue next to the tumor. The rearranged segments are TRBV6-1 and TRBJ2-5, with the D segment identity uncertain. This TCR was recovered from a male donor with esophageal squamous cell carcinoma. The CDR3 sequence is CASSAIPARYNEQYF. The nucleotides are TGTGCCAGCAGTGCAATCCCGGCCCGTTACAATGAGCAGTACTTC.